What follows is one T cell receptor beta chain and its context. Its antigen is still unknown. No base-level quality is on record; no much larger clone is a single base apart. Ficoll-Paque density gradient centrifugation was used to isolate PBMCs. The listed sequencing device is Illumina NovaSeq 6000. TCRalpha and TCRbeta cDNA libraries were constructed by 5'RACE with constant-segment primers, with sample barcodes and unique molecular identifiers being introduced. Trizol reagent was used to extract RNA from every sample. Amplification of the libraries took two PCR steps, and the second step added a second sample barcode plus Illumina TruSeq adapters. Sequencing of the libraries was done on an Illumina NovaSeq, producing 2 x 150 bp paired-end reads. In the source study's methods: Reads were demultiplexed and collapsed into UMI-guided consensus sequences with migec v1.2.7. Using mixcr v2.1.11, UMI consensuses were aligned to TRA and TRB V and J templates and then assembled into clonotypes. Clonotypes were classified as expanded or contracted when called significant by both edgeR and NoisET, with noise models trained on biological replicates. For edgeR calls, a false discovery rate-adjusted p below 0.01 and a log2 fold-change threshold of 1 were applied. As an exploratory analysis of dynamics, max-normalized trajectories of the 1000 most abundant clonotypes were examined with PCA combined with hierarchical clustering. Each responding clone was given a CD4 or CD8 phenotype based on the CD4+ and CD8+ repertoires, which had been sequenced separately. The public sequencing data were trimmed at Q25 with fastp and processed into clonotypes with MiXCR by TCRdb, which kept only in-frame beta chains. One record per CDR3 amino acid sequence lists the most common genes and DNA. None of the V and J calls come from the authors' own analysis; TCRdb made them. Across this sample there are approximately 400,000 distinct CDR3 sequences, with more than 15% seen only once. Roughly 21% of the sample comes from the top ten.

The sample comes from a study of T-cell memory formation after mild COVID-19 (dated by TCRdb to the early 2020s). About the investigation overall: TCR sequence clusters from the two donors were found to be largely donor specific. In two donors, T-cell clones that expanded and contracted after mild COVID-19 were tracked by sequencing TCRalpha and TCRbeta repertoires over time. The cohort was made up of two young adult volunteers, one female and one male, who were previously healthy. What the research found in general, with its limitations: Only a couple of mild cases were covered in the study, and larger cohorts including severe cases with pre-infection samples were considered necessary. From day 15 to 85, contracting clones showed balanced CD4/CD8 phenotypes, whereas a second wave of clones that expanded from day 15 to 37 leaned towards CD4+. The detection of some responding clones in pre-infection memory suggests that pre-existing cross-reactive memory T cells joined the SARS-CoV-2 response. Contracting CD4+ clones turned up mainly in the CM and EM memory subsets, whereas EMRA was where CD8+ clones were enriched. SARS-CoV-2 specificity of the second-wave clones peaking on day 37 was not confirmed.

The CDR3 contains 15 residues, cysteine and phenylalanine counted. Only the CDR3 region is kept as DNA, spanning 45 bases read in frame from base 1. The germline V gene (reference sequence) specifies MNHEY as CDR1 and SMNVEV as CDR2. At the junction V is shortened by 6 bases and J by 4 bases; bases outside the gene matches: 6. The sample taken for sequencing was PBMCs or a T cell subset sorted from them (not recorded which). The V and J genes are TRBV27 and TRBJ1-4; TRBD1 aligns with 9 central bases. This TCR came from a man between 18 and 35 years old who had mild COVID-19 (a few samples of this study predate the infection). The sample titles of this study are shuffled in the database, so cell type and time point are left out; the donor was told from shared clones. The CDR3 in this case is CASRPRQGVNEKLFF. Read as DNA, the sequence is TGTGCCAGCAGACCCCGACAGGGGGTTAATGAAAAACTGTTTTTT. With the rest looked up from the reference TRBV27 and TRBJ1-4 genes rather than sequenced, the full variable domain is EAQVTQNPRYLITVTGKKLTVTCSQNMNHEYMSWYRQDPGLGLRQIYYSMNVEVTDKGDVPEGYKVSRKEKRNFPLILESPSPNQTSLYFCASRPRQGVNEKLFFGSGTQLSVL.